This T cell receptor beta chain appears in the sequencing data of a study of blood T cell repertoires in COVID-19. Overall study context: From T cells, B-cell-depleted T cells, or PBMCs came the material, which was cDNA or gDNA.

TCRdb keeps only in-frame clones here, not all; method: immunoSEQ multiplex PCR. The table includes around 170,000 clones, about 88% detected once. This clone was observed once. Germline values: CDR1 LGHDT, CDR2 YNNKEL (reference sequence). This CDR3 region has 12 residues. Trimming cost V 10 bases and J 2 bases; bases outside gene matches: 5. Specimen: peripheral blood. The chain joins TRBV3-1 (or the pseudogene TRBV3-2) to TRBJ2-7; 7 bases map to TRBD2. The sequence was obtained from a woman in her thirties with active or convalescent COVID-19. CDR3 DNA: TGTGCCACTAGCGGTGGAACCTACGAGCAGTACTTC. Protein product: CATSGGTYEQYF.